Sequencing of this T cell receptor beta chain was carried out in a study of T cells after yellow fever vaccination. Whole-study findings and limits: Peak timing came faster in the weaker secondary response, day 5 versus 15. Overall, a small share of clonotypes was seen in both CD4 and CD8 compartments. Primary-vaccination clones mostly resurfaced post-booster (96% CD4, more than 85% CD8).

This clonotype was seen only a few times. Its target is not known. Using its own MiXCR run on the 5' RACE reads, TCRdb lists one record per CDR3 protein. The sample lists a few hundred thousand distinct CDR3 sequences, less than 4.5% occurring once. The CDR3 consists of 15 residues. Looked up from germline, CDR1 is DFQATT and CDR2 is SNEGSKA (reference sequence). Unmatched junction bases numbered 8, after V lost 5 bases and J lost 3 bases. The clonotype comes from a man younger than 35 who received the YFV17D yellow fever vaccine. The chain joins TRBV20-1 to TRBJ1-2, with TRBD1 identical over 11 bases. The sequencing here drew on PBMCs, taken on the day of the yellow fever booster vaccination. The CDR3 DNA follows: TGCAGTGCTCGCCTGGACAGGGGGCTTGACTATGGCTACACCTTC. It specifies CSARLDRGLDYGYTF.